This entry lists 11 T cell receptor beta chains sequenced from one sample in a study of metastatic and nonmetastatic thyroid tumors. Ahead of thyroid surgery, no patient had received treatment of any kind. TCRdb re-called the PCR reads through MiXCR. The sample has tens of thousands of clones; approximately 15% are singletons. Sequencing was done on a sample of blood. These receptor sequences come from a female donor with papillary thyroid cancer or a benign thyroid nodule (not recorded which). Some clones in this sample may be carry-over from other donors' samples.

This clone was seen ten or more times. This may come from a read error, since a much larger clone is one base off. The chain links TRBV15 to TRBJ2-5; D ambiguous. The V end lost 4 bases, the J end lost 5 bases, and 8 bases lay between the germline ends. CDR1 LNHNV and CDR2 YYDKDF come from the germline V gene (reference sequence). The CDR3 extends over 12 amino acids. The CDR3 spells CATSKDMETQYF. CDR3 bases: TGTGCCACCAGCAAAGATATGGAGACCCAGTACTTC.

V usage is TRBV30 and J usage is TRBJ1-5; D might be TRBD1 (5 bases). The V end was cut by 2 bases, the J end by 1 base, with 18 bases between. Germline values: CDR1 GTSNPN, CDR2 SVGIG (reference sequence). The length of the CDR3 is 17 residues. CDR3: CAWSRGGADRSNQPQHF. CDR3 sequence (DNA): TGTGCCTGGAGTCGGGGCGGTGCAGATAGGAGCAATCAGCCCCAGCATTTT.

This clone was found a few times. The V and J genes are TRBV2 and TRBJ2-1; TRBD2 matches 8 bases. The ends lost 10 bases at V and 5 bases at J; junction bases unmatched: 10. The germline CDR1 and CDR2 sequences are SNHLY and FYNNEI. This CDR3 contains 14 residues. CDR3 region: CAIGSGRGHNEQFF. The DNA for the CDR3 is TGTGCCATCGGCAGCGGGAGAGGACACAATGAGCAGTTCTTC.

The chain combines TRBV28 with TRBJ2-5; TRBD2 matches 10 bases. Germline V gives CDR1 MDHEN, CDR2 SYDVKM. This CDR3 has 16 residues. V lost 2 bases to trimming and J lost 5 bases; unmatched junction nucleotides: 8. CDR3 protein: CASSLEWLAGVETQYF. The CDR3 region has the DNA TGTGCCAGCAGTTTAGAATGGCTAGCGGGAGTTGAGACCCAGTACTTC.

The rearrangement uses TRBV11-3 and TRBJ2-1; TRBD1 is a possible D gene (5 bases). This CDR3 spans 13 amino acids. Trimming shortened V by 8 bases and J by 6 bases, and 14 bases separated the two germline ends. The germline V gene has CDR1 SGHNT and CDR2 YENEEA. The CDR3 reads CASSRQGLNEQFF. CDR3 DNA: TGTGCCAGCTCTCGTCAGGGCCTCAATGAGCAGTTCTTC.

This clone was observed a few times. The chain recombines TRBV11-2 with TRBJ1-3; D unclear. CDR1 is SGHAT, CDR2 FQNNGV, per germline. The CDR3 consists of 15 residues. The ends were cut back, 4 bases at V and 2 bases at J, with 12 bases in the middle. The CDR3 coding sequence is TGTGCCAGCAGCTGGCAGGAGGGAACTGGAAACACCATATATTTT. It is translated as CASSWQEGTGNTIYF.

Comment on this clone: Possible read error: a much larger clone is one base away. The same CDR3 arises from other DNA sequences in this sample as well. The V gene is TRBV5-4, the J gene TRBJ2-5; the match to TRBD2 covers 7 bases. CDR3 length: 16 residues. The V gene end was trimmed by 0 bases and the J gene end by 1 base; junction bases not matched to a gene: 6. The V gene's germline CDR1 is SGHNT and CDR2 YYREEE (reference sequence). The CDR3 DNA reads TGTGCCAGCAGCTTGGGGGCTAGCGGTGGCCAAGAGACCCAGTACTTC. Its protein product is CASSLGASGGQETQYF.

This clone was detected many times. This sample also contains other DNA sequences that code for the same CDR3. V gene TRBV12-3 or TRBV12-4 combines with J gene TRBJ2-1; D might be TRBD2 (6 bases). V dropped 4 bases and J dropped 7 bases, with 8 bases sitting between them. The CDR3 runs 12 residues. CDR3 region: CASSSGRNEQFF. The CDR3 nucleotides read TGTGCCAGCAGTTCAGGGAGGAATGAGCAGTTCTTC.

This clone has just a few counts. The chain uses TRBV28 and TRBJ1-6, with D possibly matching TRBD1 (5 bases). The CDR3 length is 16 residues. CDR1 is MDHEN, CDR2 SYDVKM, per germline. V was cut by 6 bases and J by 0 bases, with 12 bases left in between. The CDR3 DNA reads TGTGCCAGCAGGTACAGGCCCAGCTCCTATAATTCACCCCTCCACTTT. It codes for CASRYRPSSYNSPLHF.

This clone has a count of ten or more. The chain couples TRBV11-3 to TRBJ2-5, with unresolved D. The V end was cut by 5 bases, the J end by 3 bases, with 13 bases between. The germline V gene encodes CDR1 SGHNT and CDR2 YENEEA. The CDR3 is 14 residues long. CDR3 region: CASSAFGSKETQYF. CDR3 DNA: TGTGCCAGCAGCGCCTTCGGTAGCAAAGAGACCCAGTACTTC.

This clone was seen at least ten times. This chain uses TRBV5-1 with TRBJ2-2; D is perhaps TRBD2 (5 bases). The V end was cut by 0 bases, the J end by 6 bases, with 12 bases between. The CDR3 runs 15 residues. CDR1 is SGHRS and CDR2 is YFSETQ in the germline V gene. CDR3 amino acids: CASSLAGNLPGELFF. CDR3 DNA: TGCGCCAGCAGCTTGGCGGGGAATCTCCCCGGGGAGCTGTTTTTT.